The 19 T cell receptor beta chains presented below share a single source sample, sequenced in a study of T-cell memory formation after mild COVID-19 (dated by TCRdb to about 2021). The library was generated by 5' RACE. Sequencing relied on an Illumina NovaSeq 6000. TCRdb reprocessing: public reads trimmed at Q25 with fastp, clones called with MiXCR, in-frame beta chains kept. Every CDR3 protein is listed once, alongside the most common genes and DNA of its rows. The table for this sample lists 300,000 to 400,000 distinct CDR3 sequences; roughly an eighth of them were counted only once. About a fifth of the sample is held by the ten biggest clonotypes. Sequenced sample: PBMCs or a T cell subset sorted from them (not recorded which). These receptors were obtained from a man between 18 and 29 years old who had mild COVID-19 (a few samples of this study predate the infection). The sample titles of this study are shuffled in the database, so cell type and time point are left out; the donor was told from shared clones.

This clonotype was picked up a small number of times. The V gene is TRBV7-8, the J gene TRBJ1-2, with 7 bases fitting TRBD1. CDR3 size: 13 residues. Germline CDR1 reads SGHVS; CDR2 reads FQNEAQ. J lost 8 bases, V lost 5 bases, and 8 bases had no gene match. CDR3 sequence reads: CASSRDRVSGYTF. The CDR3 nucleotides read TGTGCCAGCAGCCGCGACAGGGTCAGCGGCTACACCTTC.

This clonotype turned up a few times. This chain joins TRBV11-2 and TRBJ1-6; D call uncertain. V was pared by 1 base and J by 3 bases, with 13 bases between. This CDR3 region has 17 residues. Germline values: CDR1 SGHAT, CDR2 FQNNGV. In DNA, the CDR3 is TGTGCCAGCAGCTTAGGCTCGGGTACGCTCTATAATTCACCCCTCCACTTT. Protein sequence: CASSLGSGTLYNSPLHF.

This clonotype was found a few times. The chain employs TRBV5-1 and TRBJ2-7; 9 bases are shared with TRBD1. Germline trimming cut 0 bases from V and 0 bases from J; bases unmatched to any gene: 4. The CDR3 sequence is 16 residues long. In germline, CDR1 is SGHRS, CDR2 YFSETQ. The CDR3 DNA is TGCGCCAGCAGCTTGGGACAGGGGGTGAGCTCCTACGAGCAGTACTTC. Translating it yields CASSLGQGVSSYEQYF.

V is TRBV20-1 and J is TRBJ2-7; D may match TRBD1 or TRBD2 (5 bases each). Germline V CDR1 and CDR2: DFQATT, SNEGSKA (reference sequence). The CDR3 loop spans 14 amino acids. V was clipped by 6 bases and J by 6 bases, with 21 bases between them. CDR3 protein: CSAQPLGASGEQYF. The CDR3 DNA is TGCAGTGCCCAGCCTCTCGGGGCCTCAGGCGAGCAGTACTTC.

This clonotype showed up many times. V and J are TRBV5-1 and TRBJ2-3; possibly TRBD1 for D (6 bases). The CDR3 contains 16 residues. Germline CDR1 is SGHRS and CDR2 is YFSETQ. Trimming removed 7 bases from V and 1 base from J, with 19 bases in between. The CDR3 region has the DNA TGCGCCAGCCAAACTTTACAGGGTATGGGCACAGATACGCAGTATTTT. Translation gives CASQTLQGMGTDTQYF.

This chain uses TRBV7-6 with TRBJ2-5; D gene uncertain. Germline CDR1 SGHVS, CDR2 FNYEAQ. The CDR3 has 14 residues. The V end was cut by 1 base, the J end by 4 bases, with 10 bases between. CDR3 loop: CASSLGPDRETQYF. The CDR3 DNA follows: TGTGCCAGCAGCTTAGGACCAGATAGAGAGACCCAGTACTTC.

CDR3 in amino acids: CASCDSRPCAFF. CDR3 nucleotides: TGTGCCAGTTGCGACAGCCGGCCGTGTGCTTTCTTT. The chain uses TRBV6-5 and TRBJ1-1; a weak D match, TRBD1 (5 bases). V shed 9 bases and J shed 11 bases, with 19 bases lying between them. CDR3 length equals 12 residues. Germline V gene data show CDR1 as MNHEY and CDR2 as SVGAGI.

The chain uses TRBV7-6 and TRBJ2-5, with D possibly being TRBD2 (6 bases). Germline CDR1 reads SGHVS; CDR2 reads FNYEAQ. Trimming removed 3 bases from V and 7 bases from J, with 15 bases in between. This CDR3 contains 14 residues. The CDR3 is CASSFTDYLGTQYF. The CDR3 coding sequence is TGTGCCAGCAGCTTCACGGACTATTTGGGGACCCAGTACTTC.

This clonotype was recorded only once. The chain carries TRBV5-1 and TRBJ1-2, with D possibly being TRBD1 (6 bases). This CDR3 is built from 13 residues. Trimming left V 0 bases short and J 6 bases short, with 9 bases between. The germline V gene has CDR1 SGHRS and CDR2 YFSETQ. The CDR3 region has the DNA TGCGCCAGCAGCTTGGGACAGGCCGATGGCTACACCTTC. It translates to CASSLGQADGYTF.

This clonotype was seen a few times. The V and J genes are TRBV6-6 and TRBJ2-7, with TRBD2 matching 8 bases. The CDR3 loop spans 16 amino acids. V was clipped by 0 bases and J by 5 bases; unmatched bases: 9. Germline CDR1 is MNHNY and CDR2 is SVGAGI (reference sequence). CDR3 in amino acids: CASSYSMERGSDEQYF. In DNA form, the CDR3 reads TGTGCCAGCAGTTACTCGATGGAGCGGGGGTCAGACGAGCAGTACTTC.

The chain employs TRBV14 and TRBJ2-3; no reliable D call. There are 16 residues in the CDR3. V gave up 8 bases and J gave up 1 base, with 19 bases separating them. Germline-derived CDR1 and CDR2 are SGHDN and FVKESK. CDR3 sequence: CASGPLIGPRTDTQYF. The CDR3 DNA reads as TGTGCCAGCGGCCCATTAATTGGGCCCCGCACAGATACGCAGTATTTT.

The chain has TRBV4-2 and TRBJ2-5, with 9 nucleotides matching TRBD2. The length of the CDR3 is 16 residues. Per germline, CDR1 LGHNA and CDR2 YNFKEQ. J gave up 5 bases and V 4 bases, and 11 bases lay outside the gene matches. The CDR3 region has the DNA TGTGCCAGCAGCCCCCCCCGCGCGGGGGGGGAGGAGACCCAGTACTTC. It specifies CASSPPRAGGEETQYF.

CDR3 residues: CASSLGGWDEQYV. The CDR3 DNA follows: TGTGCCAGCAGCCTCGGGGGCTGGGACGAGCAGTACGTC. The V gene is TRBV2, the J gene TRBJ2-7, with D possibly being TRBD1 or TRBD2 (6 bases each). CDR1 SNHLY and CDR2 FYNNEI come from the germline V gene. This CDR3 has 13 residues. V was trimmed by 6 bases and J by 5 bases, leaving 14 bases between them.

The chain couples TRBV18 to TRBJ2-3, with D possibly TRBD2 on 5 matching bases. CDR1 and CDR2 (germline): KGHSH, LQKENI. V gave up 6 bases and J gave up 1 base, with 11 bases separating them. This CDR3 has 14 residues. The CDR3: CASSKRSGTDTQYF. CDR3 sequence (DNA): TGTGCCAGCTCGAAGCGGAGCGGCACAGATACGCAGTATTTT.

This clonotype was seen only a few times. This chain links TRBV7-6 with TRBJ2-3; 8 positions match TRBD2. The germline CDR1 and CDR2 sequences are SGHVS and FNYEAQ. Trimming took 0 bases from V and 6 from J; bases not matched to a gene: 5. This CDR3 spans 15 amino acids. This chain's CDR3 is CASSLASGVPDTQYF. As DNA, the CDR3 is TGTGCCAGCAGCTTAGCTAGCGGGGTGCCCGATACGCAGTATTTT.

The chain is built from TRBV5-1 and TRBJ2-3, with D possibly TRBD1 on 6 matching bases. V was pared by 3 bases and J by 1 base, with 21 bases between. The CDR3 consists of 18 residues. Per germline, CDR1 SGHRS and CDR2 YFSETQ. The CDR3 reads CASSSRGWGPEGTDTQYF. The CDR3 region has the DNA TGCGCCAGCAGCTCTAGGGGGTGGGGCCCAGAAGGCACAGATACGCAGTATTTT.

The chain has TRBV12-3 or TRBV12-4 and TRBJ1-4, with 7 bases fitting TRBD1. J gave up 11 bases and V 3 bases, and 3 bases lay outside the gene matches. This CDR3 is built from 12 residues. The chain's CDR3 is CASSLTGLKLFF. As DNA, the CDR3 is TGTGCCAGCAGTTTGACAGGGTTGAAACTGTTTTTT.

The sample holds a few counts of this clonotype. This chain joins TRBV9 and TRBJ1-6; 7 bases fit TRBD1. V gave up 4 bases and J gave up 7 bases; unmatched junction bases: 5. Germline CDR1 is SGDLS and CDR2 is YYNGEE. This CDR3 has 14 residues. As DNA, the CDR3 is TGTGCCAGCAGCATCGGACAGGAGAATTCACCCCTCCACTTT. This sequence encodes CASSIGQENSPLHF.

This chain connects TRBV15 to TRBJ1-5; 8 bases fit TRBD1. V gave up 5 bases and J gave up 7 bases; unmatched junction bases: 13. The CDR3 consists of 16 residues. Looked up from germline, CDR1 is LNHNV and CDR2 is YYDKDF (reference sequence). This CDR3 is CATSGRRTGSEQPQHF. In DNA form, the CDR3 reads TGTGCCACCAGCGGCCGCCGGACAGGGTCCGAACAGCCCCAGCATTTT.